One sample yielded the 11 T cell receptor beta chains listed below, sequenced in a study of early T cells in non-severe SARS-CoV-2 infection. TCRdb itself ran the 5' RACE reads through MiXCR, one entry per CDR3 protein. In the table there are 45,000 to 75,000 distinct CDR3 sequences, about 8.9% of which are singletons. The sequenced material came from whole blood. The source of these receptors is an adult who was a healthcare worker with PCR-confirmed SARS-CoV-2 infection or an uninfected control (not recorded which).

There are many counts of this clonotype. The rearrangement links TRBV12-5 to TRBJ1-1, with 8 nucleotides matching TRBD1. The CDR3 is made up of 15 amino acids. J gave up 1 base and V 4 bases, and 5 bases lay outside the gene matches. CDR1 is LGHNT, CDR2 FRNRAP, per germline. CDR3 residues: CASGSGQGQNTEAFF. CDR3 nucleotides: TGTGCTAGTGGTTCAGGACAGGGACAGAACACTGAAGCTTTCTTT.

This clonotype has just a few counts. CDR3 DNA: TGCGCCAGCAGCTTGAGTCACAGCTACACTGAAGCTTTCTTT. This sequence encodes CASSLSHSYTEAFF. The chain links TRBV5-1 to TRBJ1-1; D call uncertain. V was clipped by 1 base and J by 3 bases, with 10 bases between them. Germline CDR1 reads SGHRS; CDR2 reads YFSETQ. The CDR3 extends over 14 amino acids.

This clonotype was observed at least ten times. This chain links TRBV6-2 or TRBV6-3 with TRBJ1-2; the D is unclear. The CDR3 is 10 residues long. Germline lookup yields CDR1 MNHEY and CDR2 SVGEGT. Trimming removed 6 bases at V and 7 bases at J, with 6 bases between. The CDR3 loop is CASRDVGYTF. CDR3 sequence (DNA): TGTGCCAGCAGGGATGTTGGCTACACCTTC.

This clonotype turned up a few times. V is TRBV5-6 and J is TRBJ2-7; 8 nucleotides match TRBD1. V dropped 0 bases and J dropped 7; count of bases not matched to a gene: 9. The CDR3 runs 15 residues. The germline V gene encodes CDR1 SGHDT and CDR2 YYEEEE. The CDR3 protein is CASSLAADRVREQYF. Here the CDR3 DNA reads TGTGCCAGCAGCTTGGCCGCGGACAGGGTGAGGGAGCAGTACTTC. Drawing the rest from reference TRBV5-6 and TRBJ2-7, the complete variable domain is DAGVTQSPTHLIKTRGQQVTLRCSPKSGHDTVSWYQQALGQGPQFIFQYYEEEERQRGNFPDRFSGHQFPNYSSELNVNALLLGDSALYLCASSLAADRVREQYFGPGTRLTVT.

This clonotype was recorded many times. J is TRBJ1-1 and V is TRBV12-3 or TRBV12-4; 7 nucleotides line up with TRBD1. CDR3 length: 15 amino acids. V was pared by 7 bases and J by 2 bases, with 10 bases of the junction left unmatched. CDR3 sequence: CASTLGQAPNTEAFF. CDR3 sequence (DNA): TGTGCCAGCACACTCGGACAGGCGCCTAACACTGAAGCTTTCTTT.

The chain joins TRBV20-1 to TRBJ1-2; D gene unclear. The ends were cut back, 3 bases at V and 8 bases at J, with 16 bases in the middle. The CDR3 consists of 13 residues. From germline, CDR1 is DFQATT and CDR2 SNEGSKA (reference sequence). CDR3 sequence (DNA): TGCAGTGCTAGTGATATTCCAGAGAGAGGCTACACCTTC. This translates into CSASDIPERGYTF.

This clonotype was seen ten or more times. V is TRBV4-2 and J is TRBJ2-3; 8 bases align to TRBD2. V was clipped by 1 base and J by 4 bases; unmatched bases: 16. The CDR3 spans 19 residues. Germline assignment: CDR1 LGHNA and CDR2 YNFKEQ. The CDR3 nucleotides read TGTGCCAGCAGCCAAGTTTCCGGCGGGATCGGGAGGGTCTCAGATACGCAGTATTTT. It codes for CASSQVSGGIGRVSDTQYF.

The sample holds a few counts of this clonotype. The genes are TRBV12-5 and TRBJ2-6; no clear D. The CDR3 is made up of 16 amino acids. Germline V lookup: CDR1 LGHNT, CDR2 FRNRAP. The V and J ends lost 2 bases and 2 bases respectively, with 10 bases between them. The CDR3 loop is CASGLYKFAGANVLTF. The CDR3 DNA sequence: TGTGCTAGTGGTTTGTATAAGTTTGCTGGGGCCAACGTCCTGACTTTC.

The chain employs TRBV14 and TRBJ1-2; D is unresolved. The CDR3 length is 12 residues. Germline loops: CDR1 SGHDN, CDR2 FVKESK. V was trimmed by 5 bases and J by 4 bases, leaving 8 bases between them. CDR3 amino acids: CASSASVYGYTF. CDR3 in DNA: TGTGCCAGCAGCGCGAGTGTCTATGGCTACACCTTC.

The chain is built from TRBV15 and TRBJ2-1; 9 positions agree with TRBD2. CDR1 is LNHNV and CDR2 is YYDKDF in the germline V gene (reference sequence). The CDR3 loop spans 15 amino acids. V shed 6 bases and J 7 bases; nucleotides not matched to a gene: 10. This CDR3 reads CATSLAREGLNEQFF. CDR3 DNA sequence: TGTGCCACCAGTCTTGCGCGGGAGGGCCTGAATGAGCAGTTCTTC.

The chain carries TRBV7-3 and TRBJ2-3; weak D call: TRBD2 (6 bases). Trimming left V 0 bases short and J 5 bases short, with 12 bases between. Germline-derived CDR1 and CDR2 are SGHTA and FQGTGA. CDR3 length: 15 amino acids. The CDR3 reads CASSLTPGGVDTQYF. The CDR3 DNA follows: TGTGCCAGCAGCTTAACGCCCGGGGGTGTAGATACGCAGTATTTT.